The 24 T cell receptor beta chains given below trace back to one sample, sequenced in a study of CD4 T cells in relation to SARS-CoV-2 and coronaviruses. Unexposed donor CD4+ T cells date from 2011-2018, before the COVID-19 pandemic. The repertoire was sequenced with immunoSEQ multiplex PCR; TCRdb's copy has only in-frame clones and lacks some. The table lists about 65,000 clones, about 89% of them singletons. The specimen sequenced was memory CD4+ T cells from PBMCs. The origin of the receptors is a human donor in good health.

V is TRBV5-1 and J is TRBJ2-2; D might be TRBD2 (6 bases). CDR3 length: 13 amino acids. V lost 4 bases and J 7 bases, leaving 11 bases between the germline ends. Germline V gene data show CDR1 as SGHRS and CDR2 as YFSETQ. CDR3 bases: TGCGCCAGCAGCCCCAGGACTAACGGGGAGCTGTTTTTT. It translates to CASSPRTNGELFF.

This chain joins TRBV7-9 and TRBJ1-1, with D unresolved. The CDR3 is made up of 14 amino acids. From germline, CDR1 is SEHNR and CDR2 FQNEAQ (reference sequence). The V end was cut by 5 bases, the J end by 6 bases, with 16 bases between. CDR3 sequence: CASSLGGGEAEAFF. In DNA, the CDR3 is TGTGCCAGCAGCCTCGGCGGAGGTGAGGCTGAAGCTTTCTTT. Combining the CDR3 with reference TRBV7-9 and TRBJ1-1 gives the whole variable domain DTGVSQNPRHKITKRGQNVTFRCDPISEHNRLYWYRQTLGQGPEFLTYFQNEAQLEKSRLLSDRFSAERPKGSFSTLEIQRTEQGDSAMYLCASSLGGGEAEAFFGQGTRLTVV.

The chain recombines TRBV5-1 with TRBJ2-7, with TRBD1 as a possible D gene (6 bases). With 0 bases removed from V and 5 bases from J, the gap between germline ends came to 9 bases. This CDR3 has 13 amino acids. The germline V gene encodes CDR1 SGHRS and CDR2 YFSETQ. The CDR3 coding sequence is TGCGCCAGCAGCTTGGGGGACACGAACGAGCAGTACTTC. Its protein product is CASSLGDTNEQYF.

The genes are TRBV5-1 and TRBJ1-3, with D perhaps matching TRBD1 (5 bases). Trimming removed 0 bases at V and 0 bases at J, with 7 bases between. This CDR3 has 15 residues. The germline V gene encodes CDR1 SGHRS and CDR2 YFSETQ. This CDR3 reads CASSLGGRSGNTIYF. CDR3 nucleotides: TGCGCCAGCAGCTTGGGGGGACGCTCTGGAAACACCATATATTTT.

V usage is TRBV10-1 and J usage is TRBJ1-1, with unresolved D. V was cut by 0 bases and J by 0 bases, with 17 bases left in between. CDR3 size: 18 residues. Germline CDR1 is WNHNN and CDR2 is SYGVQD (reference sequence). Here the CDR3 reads CASSESGGPPPLNTEAFF. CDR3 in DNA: TGCGCCAGCAGTGAGTCGGGAGGCCCCCCCCCGCTGAACACTGAAGCTTTCTTT.

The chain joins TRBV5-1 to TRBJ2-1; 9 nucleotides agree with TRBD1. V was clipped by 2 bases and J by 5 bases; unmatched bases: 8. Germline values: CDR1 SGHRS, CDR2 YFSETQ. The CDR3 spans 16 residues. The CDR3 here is CASSFSGTGINNEQFF. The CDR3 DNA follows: TGCGCCAGCAGCTTTTCCGGGACAGGGATCAACAATGAGCAGTTCTTC.

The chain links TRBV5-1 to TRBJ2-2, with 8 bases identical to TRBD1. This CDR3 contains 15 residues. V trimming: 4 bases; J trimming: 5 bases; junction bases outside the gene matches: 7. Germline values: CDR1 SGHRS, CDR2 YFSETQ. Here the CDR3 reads CASSIRGQGTGELFF. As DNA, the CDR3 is TGCGCCAGCAGCATTCGAGGACAGGGTACCGGGGAGCTGTTTTTT.

CDR3 in amino acids: CASSNHPGTGRETQYF. Here the CDR3 DNA reads TGTGCCAGCAGCAACCATCCCGGGACAGGGAGGGAGACCCAGTACTTC. The chain has TRBV3-1 (or the pseudogene TRBV3-2) and TRBJ2-5, with 9 bases matching TRBD1. Germline trimming cut 5 bases from V and 5 bases from J; bases unmatched to any gene: 12. The CDR3 covers 16 residues. Germline CDR1 is LGHDT and CDR2 is YNNKEL (reference sequence).

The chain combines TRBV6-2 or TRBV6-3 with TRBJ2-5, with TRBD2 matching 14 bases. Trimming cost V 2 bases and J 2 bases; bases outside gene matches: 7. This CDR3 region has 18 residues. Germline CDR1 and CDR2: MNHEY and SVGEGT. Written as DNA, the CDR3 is TGTGCCAGCAGTTACCCGCTCGGACTAGCGGGGGGACAAGAGACCCAGTACTTC. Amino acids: CASSYPLGLAGGQETQYF.

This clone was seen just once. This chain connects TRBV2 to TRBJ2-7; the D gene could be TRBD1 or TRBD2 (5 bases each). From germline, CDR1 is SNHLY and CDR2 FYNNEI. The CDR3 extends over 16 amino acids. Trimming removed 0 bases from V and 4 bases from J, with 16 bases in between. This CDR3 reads CASSEARDGWTYEQYF. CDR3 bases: TGTGCCAGCAGTGAAGCCCGGGACGGTTGGACGTACGAGCAGTACTTC.

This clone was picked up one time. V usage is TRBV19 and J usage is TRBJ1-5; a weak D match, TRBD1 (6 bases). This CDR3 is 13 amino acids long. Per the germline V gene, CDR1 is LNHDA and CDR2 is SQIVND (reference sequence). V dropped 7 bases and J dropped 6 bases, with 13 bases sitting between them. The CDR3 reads CASNLGQRQPQHF. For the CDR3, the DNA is TGTGCCAGTAACCTGGGACAACGTCAGCCCCAGCATTTT.

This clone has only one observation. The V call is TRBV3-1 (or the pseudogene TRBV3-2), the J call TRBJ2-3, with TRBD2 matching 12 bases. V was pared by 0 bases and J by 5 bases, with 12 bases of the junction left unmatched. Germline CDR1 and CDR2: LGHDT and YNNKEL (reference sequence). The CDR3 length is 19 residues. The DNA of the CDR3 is TGTGCCAGCAGCCAAGAGCCTAGCGGGAGGGCCGGGGCTCTAGATACGCAGTATTTT. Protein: CASSQEPSGRAGALDTQYF.

The CDR3 spells CATQFRGNTGELFF. In nucleotides, the CDR3 is TGTGCCACCCAGTTCCGCGGGAACACCGGGGAGCTGTTTTTT. The chain joins TRBV24-1 to TRBJ2-2; D remains unclear. This CDR3 is 14 amino acids long. Germline V CDR1 and CDR2: KGHDR, SFDVKD. Trimming took 9 bases from V and 1 from J, leaving 11 bases between them.

In DNA, the CDR3 is TGTGCCAGCTCACCCCCACAACCCAACACCGGGGAGCTGTTTTTT. Encoded protein: CASSPPQPNTGELFF. The chain is built from TRBV18 and TRBJ2-2; D is undetermined. V lost 3 bases, J lost 2 bases, and 10 bases lay in between. Germline CDR1 and CDR2: KGHSH and LQKENI. CDR3 length: 15 amino acids.

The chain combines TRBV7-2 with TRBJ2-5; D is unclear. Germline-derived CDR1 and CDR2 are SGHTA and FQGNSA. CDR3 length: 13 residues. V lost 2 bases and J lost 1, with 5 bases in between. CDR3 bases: TGTGCCAGCAGCTTACTGGTCCAAGAGACCCAGTACTTC. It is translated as CASSLLVQETQYF.

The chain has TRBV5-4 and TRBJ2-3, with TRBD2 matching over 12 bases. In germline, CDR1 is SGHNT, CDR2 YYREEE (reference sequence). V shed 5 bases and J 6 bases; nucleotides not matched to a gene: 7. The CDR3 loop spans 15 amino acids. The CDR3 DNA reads TGTGCCAGCAGTCCCGGGACTAGCGGGTCGGATACGCAGTATTTT. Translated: CASSPGTSGSDTQYF. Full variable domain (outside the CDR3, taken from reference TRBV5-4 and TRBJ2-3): ETGVTQSPTHLIKTRGQQVTLRCSSQSGHNTVSWYQQALGQGPQFIFQYYREEENGRGNFPPRFSGLQFPNYSSELNVNALELDDSALYLCASSPGTSGSDTQYFGPGTRLTVL.

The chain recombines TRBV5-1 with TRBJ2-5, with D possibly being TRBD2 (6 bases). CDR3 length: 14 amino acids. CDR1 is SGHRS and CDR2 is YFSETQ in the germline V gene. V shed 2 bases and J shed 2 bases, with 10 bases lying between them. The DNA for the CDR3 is TGCGCCAGCAGCTTAAATGGGGGGCAAGAGACCCAGTACTTC. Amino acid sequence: CASSLNGGQETQYF.

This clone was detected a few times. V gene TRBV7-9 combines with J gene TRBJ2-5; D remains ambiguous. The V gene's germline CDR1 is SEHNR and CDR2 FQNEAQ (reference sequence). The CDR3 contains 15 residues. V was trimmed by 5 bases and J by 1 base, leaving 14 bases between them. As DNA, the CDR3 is TGTGCCAGCAGCCCCCCAGACTCTCTCCAAGAGACCCAGTACTTC. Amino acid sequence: CASSPPDSLQETQYF.

The CDR3 protein is CASSPLDRNSPLHF. The CDR3 DNA is TGTGCCAGCAGTCCACTGGACCGAAATTCACCCCTCCACTTT. The V and J genes are TRBV6-5 and TRBJ1-6; no firm D call. Trimming took 5 bases from V and 7 from J, leaving 12 bases between them. The CDR3 is 14 residues long. The V gene's germline CDR1 is MNHEY and CDR2 SVGAGI.

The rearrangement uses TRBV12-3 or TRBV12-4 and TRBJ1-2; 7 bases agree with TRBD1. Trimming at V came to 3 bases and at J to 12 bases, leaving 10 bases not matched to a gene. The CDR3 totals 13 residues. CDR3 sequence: CASSLSRGAVDTF. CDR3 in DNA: TGTGCCAGCAGTTTGAGCAGGGGGGCTGTTGACACCTTC.

The CDR3 sequence: CASTQRRQGANQPQHF. CDR3 coding DNA: TGTGCCAGCACCCAAAGGCGTCAGGGGGCCAATCAGCCCCAGCATTTT. The chain has TRBV21-1 and TRBJ1-5; the table gives TRBD1 as D, unverified against the DNA. TRBV21-1 is given as a pseudogene. The length of the CDR3 is 16 residues.

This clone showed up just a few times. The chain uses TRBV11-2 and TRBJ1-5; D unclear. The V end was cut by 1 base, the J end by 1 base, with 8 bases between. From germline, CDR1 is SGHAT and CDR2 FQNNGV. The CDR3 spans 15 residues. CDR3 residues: CASSLAFGSNQPQHF. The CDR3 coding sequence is TGTGCCAGCAGCTTAGCCTTTGGGAGCAATCAGCCCCAGCATTTT.

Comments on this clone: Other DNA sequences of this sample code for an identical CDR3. Here the CDR3 reads CASSGTGGTEAFF. The CDR3 DNA reads TGTGCCAGCAGTGGGACAGGGGGCACTGAAGCTTTCTTT. This chain connects TRBV2 to TRBJ1-1; 10 bases match TRBD1. This CDR3 is built from 13 residues. J was trimmed by 4 bases and V by 4 bases; bases with no gene match: 0. Germline CDR1 reads SNHLY; CDR2 reads FYNNEI.

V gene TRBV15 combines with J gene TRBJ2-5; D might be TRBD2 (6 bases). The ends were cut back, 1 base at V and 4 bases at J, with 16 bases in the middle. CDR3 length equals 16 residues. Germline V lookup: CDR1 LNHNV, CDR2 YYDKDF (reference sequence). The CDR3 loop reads CATSRVGGGYGETQYF. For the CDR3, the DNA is TGTGCCACCAGCAGAGTGGGGGGAGGCTATGGAGAGACCCAGTACTTC.